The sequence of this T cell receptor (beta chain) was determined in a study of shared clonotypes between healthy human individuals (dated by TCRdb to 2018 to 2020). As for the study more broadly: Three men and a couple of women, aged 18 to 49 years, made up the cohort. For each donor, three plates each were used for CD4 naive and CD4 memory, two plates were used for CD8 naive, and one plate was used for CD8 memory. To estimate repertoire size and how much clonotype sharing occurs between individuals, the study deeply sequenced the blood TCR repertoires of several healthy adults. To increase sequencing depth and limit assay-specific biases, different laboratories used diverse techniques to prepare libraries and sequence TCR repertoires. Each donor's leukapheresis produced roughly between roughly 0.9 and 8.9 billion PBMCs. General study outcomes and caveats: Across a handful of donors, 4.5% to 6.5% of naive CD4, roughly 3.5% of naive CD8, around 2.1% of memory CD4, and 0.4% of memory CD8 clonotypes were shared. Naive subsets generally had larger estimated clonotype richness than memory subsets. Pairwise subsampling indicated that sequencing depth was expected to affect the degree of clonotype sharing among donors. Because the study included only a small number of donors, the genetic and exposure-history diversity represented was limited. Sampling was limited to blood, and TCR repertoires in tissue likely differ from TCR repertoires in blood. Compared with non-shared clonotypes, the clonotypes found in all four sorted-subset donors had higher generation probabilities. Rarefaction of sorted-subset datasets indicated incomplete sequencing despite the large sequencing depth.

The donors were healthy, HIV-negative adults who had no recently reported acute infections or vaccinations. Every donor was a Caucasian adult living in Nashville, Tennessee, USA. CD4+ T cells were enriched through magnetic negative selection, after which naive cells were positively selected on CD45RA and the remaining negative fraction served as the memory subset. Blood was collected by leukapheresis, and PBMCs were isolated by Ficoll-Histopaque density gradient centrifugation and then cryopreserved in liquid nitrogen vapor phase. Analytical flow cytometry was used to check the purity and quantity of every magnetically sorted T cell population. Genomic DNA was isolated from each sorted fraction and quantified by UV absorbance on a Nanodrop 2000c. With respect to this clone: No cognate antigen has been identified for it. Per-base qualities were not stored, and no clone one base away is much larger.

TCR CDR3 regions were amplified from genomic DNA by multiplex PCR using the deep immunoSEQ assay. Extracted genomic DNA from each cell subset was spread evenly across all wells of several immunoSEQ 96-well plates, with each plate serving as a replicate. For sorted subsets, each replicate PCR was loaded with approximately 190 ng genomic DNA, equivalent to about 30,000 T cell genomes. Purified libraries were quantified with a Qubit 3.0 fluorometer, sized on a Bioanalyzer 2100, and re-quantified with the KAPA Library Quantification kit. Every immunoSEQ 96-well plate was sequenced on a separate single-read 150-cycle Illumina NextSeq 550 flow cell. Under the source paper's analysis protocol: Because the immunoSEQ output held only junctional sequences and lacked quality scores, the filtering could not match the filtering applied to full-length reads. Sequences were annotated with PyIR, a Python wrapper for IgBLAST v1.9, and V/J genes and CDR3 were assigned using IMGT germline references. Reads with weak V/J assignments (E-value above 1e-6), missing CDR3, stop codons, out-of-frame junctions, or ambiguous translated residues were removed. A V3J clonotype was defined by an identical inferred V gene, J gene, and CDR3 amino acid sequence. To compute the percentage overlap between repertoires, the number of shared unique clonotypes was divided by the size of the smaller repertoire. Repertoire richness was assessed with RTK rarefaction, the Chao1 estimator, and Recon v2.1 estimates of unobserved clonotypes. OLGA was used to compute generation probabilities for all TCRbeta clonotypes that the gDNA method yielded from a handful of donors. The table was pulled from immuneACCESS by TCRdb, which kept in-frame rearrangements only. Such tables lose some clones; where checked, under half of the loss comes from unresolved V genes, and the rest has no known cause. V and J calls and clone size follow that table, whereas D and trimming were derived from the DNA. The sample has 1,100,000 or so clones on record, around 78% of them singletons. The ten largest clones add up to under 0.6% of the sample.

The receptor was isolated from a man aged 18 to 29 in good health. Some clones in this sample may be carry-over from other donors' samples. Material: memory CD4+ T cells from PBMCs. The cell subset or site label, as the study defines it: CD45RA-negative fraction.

The CDR3 reads CASSSRRLSYEQYF. Here is the DNA: TGTGCCAGCAGCTCGCGTAGGCTCTCCTACGAGCAGTACTTC. The chain joins TRBV7-8 to TRBJ2-7; there is no confident call for the D gene. The CDR3 covers 14 residues, taking in both the cysteine and the phenylalanine. Just the 42-base CDR3 DNA is kept, in frame starting at base 1. Trimming at the junction amounts to 4 bases on V and 0 bases on J, and the germline ends lie 10 bases apart. For CDR1 and CDR2, the germline V gene lists SGHVS and FQNEAQ.